Detailed here is one T cell receptor (beta chain). Germline V lookup: CDR1 LNHDA, CDR2 SQIVND (reference sequence). The CDR3 length is 17 residues. V was pared by 6 bases and J by 0 bases, with 9 bases of the junction left unmatched. The sample comes from a study of blood T cell repertoires in COVID-19. How the authors handled the data: Nucleated cell number was recorded as an estimate derived from reference gene primer amplification. Clones were read by immunoSEQ multiplex PCR, and TCRdb kept only the in-frame ones, dropping some. The V and J calls and the clone size are those of that table, but D and trimming were determined from the DNA. The table has 150,000 to 200,000 clones, about 92% seen once.

The origin of this receptor is a young man with COVID-19, enrolled during active disease. Sequencing was performed on peripheral blood. The chain combines TRBV19 with TRBJ1-5, with 9 bases fitting TRBD1. The CDR3 bases are TGTGCCAGTAGGGACAGGGGCTCTTTCTATAGCAATCAGCCCCAGCATTTT. Translating gives CASRDRGSFYSNQPQHF.